The next 20 T cell receptor beta chains were all read from a single sample in a study of molecular identifiers for immune sequencing clone quantification. TCRdb processed the PCR reads anew with MiXCR; each CDR3 protein has one entry. In the table there are approximately 90,000 distinct CDR3 sequences, 21% of which are singletons. Sequencing was performed on naive CD8+ T cells from blood, with Jurkat cell RNA spiked in. Subset here: FACS-sorted CD8+CD4-CCR7+CD45RA+ naive T cells. These receptors all come from a human donor in good health. Some libraries in this study had Jurkat cell RNA spiked in.

This clonotype was seen repeatedly, ten times or more. DNA for the CDR3: TGCGCCAGCAGCCAAGACAGAAATACAGATACGCAGTATTTT. Encoded protein: CASSQDRNTDTQYF. This chain connects TRBV4-1 to TRBJ2-3; no clear D. The CDR3 totals 14 residues. V was shortened by 0 bases and J by 3 bases, with 7 bases between the two germline ends. Per germline, CDR1 MGHRA and CDR2 YSYEKL.

The table lists this clonotype with many counts. The V call is TRBV12-3 or TRBV12-4, the J call TRBJ1-4; no definite D call. This CDR3 region has 12 residues. V lost 5 bases, J lost 5 bases, and 6 bases lay in between. For the CDR3, the DNA is TGTGCCAGCAGTCTCCTAAATGAAAAACTGTTTTTT. Amino acids: CASSLLNEKLFF.

Ten or more counts support this clonotype. The genes are TRBV2 and TRBJ2-4; the D gene is possibly TRBD1 (6 bases). The CDR3 contains 16 residues. V was trimmed by 6 bases and J by 0 bases, leaving 15 bases between them. Germline V gene sequence: CDR1 SNHLY, CDR2 FYNNEI. The chain's CDR3 is CASRADSPLAKNIQYF. CDR3 nucleotide sequence: TGTGCCAGCAGGGCGGACAGTCCCCTAGCCAAAAACATTCAGTACTTC.

At least ten counts were recorded for this clonotype. The chain combines TRBV6-1 with TRBJ2-5, with D perhaps TRBD2 (6 bases). V shed 5 bases and J shed 7 bases, with 14 bases lying between them. Germline values: CDR1 MNHNS, CDR2 SASEGT. The CDR3 runs 13 residues. The CDR3 loop reads CASSLDYPRTQYF. The CDR3 region has the DNA TGTGCCAGCAGTCTGGACTACCCCAGGACCCAGTACTTC.

A note on this clonotype: This may come from a read error, since a much larger clone is one base off. Lacking the conserved final phenylalanine or tryptophan, this CDR3 likely reflects a read error. The J gene is TRBJ2-7, the V gene TRBV20-1; D is uncertain. Deletions cut 1 base from V and 5 bases from J, with 6 bases between. The CDR3 is 11 amino acids. The germline gives CDR1 DFQATT, CDR2 SNEGSKA (reference sequence). The CDR3 spells CSARASNEQYL. The CDR3 coding sequence is TGCAGTGCTAGAGCTAGTAACGAGCAGTACCTC.

This clonotype was seen repeatedly, ten times or more. The rearrangement joins TRBV9 to TRBJ1-4; tentatively, D is TRBD1 (5 bases). Trimming left V 2 bases short and J 8 bases short, with 16 bases between. The CDR3 extends over 15 amino acids. Germline CDR1 and CDR2: SGDLS and YYNGEE. CDR3 coding DNA: TGTGCCAGCAGCGTGGGGTACGGGGGACGGGAAAAACTGTTTTTT. Protein product: CASSVGYGGREKLFF. Together with reference TRBV9 and TRBJ1-4, the CDR3 gives the full variable domain: DSGVTQTPKHLITATGQRVTLRCSPRSGDLSVYWYQQSLDQGLQFLIQYYNGEERAKGNILERFSAQQFPDLHSELNLSSLELGDSALYFCASSVGYGGREKLFFGSGTQLSVL.

This clonotype was detected only once. Compared with germline, one end of the junction differs, possibly owing to a read error. This chain links TRBV7-8 with TRBJ1-1; TRBD1 is a possible D gene (5 bases). This CDR3 is 15 amino acids long. Germline V gene sequence: CDR1 SGHVS, CDR2 FQNEAQ. CDR3 nucleotide sequence: TGTGCCAGCAGCTTAGTTAGGGGTCAGAACACTGAATCTTTCTTT. Encoded protein: CASSLVRGQNTESFF.

This clonotype was seen a handful of times. The chain carries TRBV9 and TRBJ2-7, with 9 bases fitting TRBD1. The CDR3 runs 15 residues. Per the germline V gene, CDR1 is SGDLS and CDR2 is YYNGEE. V lost 0 bases and J lost 4; bases outside the gene matches: 5. Here the CDR3 reads CASSVAPGQGYEQYF. CDR3 nucleotide sequence: TGTGCCAGCAGCGTAGCCCCGGGACAGGGTTACGAGCAGTACTTC.

There are a few counts of this clonotype. J is TRBJ1-2 and V is TRBV4-3; D is perhaps TRBD1 (5 bases). Germline V gene lookup returns CDR1 LGHNA and CDR2 YSLEER. Deletions cut 0 bases from V and 4 bases from J, with 12 bases between. This CDR3 has 15 amino acids. As DNA, the CDR3 is TGCGCCAGCAGCCAAGAGAGCAGGCAGGGCTATGGCTACACCTTC. It encodes CASSQESRQGYGYTF.

CDR3 bases: TGTGCCAGCAGCCCCGCAGGGGGGAGCTCCTACAATGAGCAGTTCTTC. Translated: CASSPAGGSSYNEQFF. The chain couples TRBV7-9 to TRBJ2-1, with D tentatively TRBD1 (7 bases). The CDR3 has 16 residues. The V and J ends lost 5 bases and 0 bases respectively, with 14 bases between them. Germline V lookup: CDR1 SEHNR, CDR2 FQNEAQ (reference sequence). Full variable domain (outside the CDR3, taken from reference TRBV7-9 and TRBJ2-1): DTGVSQNPRHKITKRGQNVTFRCDPISEHNRLYWYRQTLGQGPEFLTYFQNEAQLEKSRLLSDRFSAERPKGSFSTLEIQRTEQGDSAMYLCASSPAGGSSYNEQFFGPGTRLTVL.

Details on this clonotype: This likely comes from a read error, as the CDR3 has no conserved phenylalanine or tryptophan at its end. Here the CDR3 reads CASSLVQENYEQYI. The CDR3 coding sequence is TGTGCCAGCAGCTTAGTCCAGGAGAACTACGAGCAGTACATC. The gene calls are TRBV11-2 and TRBJ2-7; unclear D gene. The CDR3 length is 14 residues. Trimming took 1 base from V and 3 from J, leaving 10 bases between them. Germline lookup yields CDR1 SGHAT and CDR2 FQNNGV.

A remark on this clonotype: One base away lies a much larger clone, so this may be a sequencing read error. The CDR3 sequence is CASSLGPYTQNF. The CDR3 region has the DNA TGTGCCAGCAGCTTGGGTCCGTATACGCAGAATTTT. The chain couples TRBV5-6 to TRBJ2-3; D not resolved. Germline CDR1 SGHDT, CDR2 YYEEEE. There are 12 residues in the CDR3.

At least ten counts were recorded for this clonotype. The rearrangement links TRBV2 to TRBJ2-2; D gene unclear. The CDR3 consists of 16 residues. Germline lookup yields CDR1 SNHLY and CDR2 FYNNEI. V was cut by 2 bases and J by 10 bases, with 20 bases left in between. For the CDR3, the DNA is TGTGCCAGCAGTGAAACGGGCCGGCACCTACGCCTGGAGCTGTTTTTT. It specifies CASSETGRHLRLELFF.

This clonotype was seen a few times. The J gene is TRBJ2-1, the V gene TRBV5-4; 8 nucleotides match TRBD1. Germline V lookup: CDR1 SGHNT, CDR2 YYREEE (reference sequence). The CDR3 totals 15 residues. The V segment lost 4 bases and the J segment 0 bases; nucleotides outside the gene matches: 3. CDR3 in amino acids: CASSVDRASYNEQFF. The CDR3 bases are TGTGCCAGCAGCGTGGACAGGGCCTCCTACAATGAGCAGTTCTTC.

This clonotype occurred many times. The chain has TRBV20-1 and TRBJ2-7; D ambiguous. CDR3 size: 15 residues. Germline V CDR1 and CDR2: DFQATT, SNEGSKA (reference sequence). V shed 6 bases and J shed 0 bases, with 18 bases lying between them. The CDR3 spells CSAHQRVQISYEQYF. The CDR3 DNA reads TGCAGTGCACATCAGCGAGTCCAAATCTCCTACGAGCAGTACTTC.

The V gene is TRBV29-1, the J gene TRBJ2-7; 7 bases are shared with TRBD2. The CDR3 runs to 15 residues. The V gene end was trimmed by 7 bases and the J gene end by 5 bases; junction bases not matched to a gene: 17. Germline CDR1 and CDR2: SQVTM and ANQGSEA. DNA for the CDR3: TGCAGCGCCGAGGAGACGGGGCTGGCGGGAGACGAGCAGTACTTC. Its translation is CSAEETGLAGDEQYF.

This clonotype was observed many times. This sequence joins TRBV7-9 and TRBJ2-5, with D possibly being TRBD1 (5 bases). This CDR3 contains 14 residues. V was shortened by 5 bases and J by 4 bases, with 14 bases between the two germline ends. Germline values: CDR1 SEHNR, CDR2 FQNEAQ (reference sequence). CDR3 residues: CASSQESGIETQYF. DNA for the CDR3: TGTGCCAGCAGCCAAGAGTCAGGGATAGAGACCCAGTACTTC.

This clonotype showed up many times. The chain employs TRBV10-1 and TRBJ2-7; 11 bases line up with TRBD2. This CDR3 comprises 15 residues. V dropped 2 bases and J dropped 5; count of bases not matched to a gene: 5. Germline CDR1 is WNHNN and CDR2 is SYGVQD (reference sequence). This chain's CDR3 is CASSETRTSGHEQYF. The CDR3 DNA sequence: TGCGCCAGCAGTGAGACCCGGACTAGCGGGCACGAGCAGTACTTC.

V usage is TRBV12-5 and J usage is TRBJ2-3; no clear D gene. V shed 2 bases and J shed 3 bases, with 9 bases lying between them. The CDR3 has 14 residues. Germline V gene lookup returns CDR1 LGHNT and CDR2 FRNRAP. In nucleotides, the CDR3 is TGTGCTAGTGGTTTGCACGGGCTTACAGATACGCAGTATTTT. Its translation: CASGLHGLTDTQYF.

This clonotype was recorded many times. This chain uses TRBV9 with TRBJ2-6; D uncertain. Germline assignment: CDR1 SGDLS and CDR2 YYNGEE. The CDR3 is 13 residues long. Trimming took off 3 bases at V and 1 base at J, with 2 bases between the two ends. In DNA form, the CDR3 reads TGTGCCAGCAGCGGTTCTGGGGCCAACGTCCTGACTTTC. This encodes CASSGSGANVLTF.